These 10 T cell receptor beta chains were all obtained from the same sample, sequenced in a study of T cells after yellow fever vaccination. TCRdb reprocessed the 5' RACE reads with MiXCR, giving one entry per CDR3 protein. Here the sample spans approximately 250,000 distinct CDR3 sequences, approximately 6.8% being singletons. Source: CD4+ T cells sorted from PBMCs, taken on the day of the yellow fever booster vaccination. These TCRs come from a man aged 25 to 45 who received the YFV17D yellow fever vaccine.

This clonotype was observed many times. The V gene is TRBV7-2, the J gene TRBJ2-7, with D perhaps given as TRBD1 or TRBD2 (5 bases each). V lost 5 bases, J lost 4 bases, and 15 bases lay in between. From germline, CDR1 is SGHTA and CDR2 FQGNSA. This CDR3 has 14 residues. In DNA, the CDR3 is TGTGCCAGCAGCGGCCGGGACGGCCTTTACGAGCAGTACTTC. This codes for CASSGRDGLYEQYF.

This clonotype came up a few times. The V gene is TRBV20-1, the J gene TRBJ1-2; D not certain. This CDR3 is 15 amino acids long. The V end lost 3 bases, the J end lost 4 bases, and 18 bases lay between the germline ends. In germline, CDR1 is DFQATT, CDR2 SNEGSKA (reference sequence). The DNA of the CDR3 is TGCAGTGCTAGTAACCAGGCCCGGACCCTCTATGGCTACACCTTC. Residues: CSASNQARTLYGYTF.

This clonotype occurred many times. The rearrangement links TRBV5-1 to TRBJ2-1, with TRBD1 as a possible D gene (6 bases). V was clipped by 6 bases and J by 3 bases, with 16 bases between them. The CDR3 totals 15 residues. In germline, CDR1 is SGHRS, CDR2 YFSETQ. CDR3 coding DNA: TGCGCCAGCAAGCTGGGGGCGGATTACTACAATGAGCAGTTCTTC. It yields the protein CASKLGADYYNEQFF.

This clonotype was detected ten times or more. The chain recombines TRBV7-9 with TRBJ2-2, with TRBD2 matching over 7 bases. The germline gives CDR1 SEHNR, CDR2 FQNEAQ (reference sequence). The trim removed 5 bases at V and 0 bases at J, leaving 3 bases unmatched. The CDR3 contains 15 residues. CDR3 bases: TGTGCCAGCAGCCACGGGACTACGAACACCGGGGAGCTGTTTTTT. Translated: CASSHGTTNTGELFF.

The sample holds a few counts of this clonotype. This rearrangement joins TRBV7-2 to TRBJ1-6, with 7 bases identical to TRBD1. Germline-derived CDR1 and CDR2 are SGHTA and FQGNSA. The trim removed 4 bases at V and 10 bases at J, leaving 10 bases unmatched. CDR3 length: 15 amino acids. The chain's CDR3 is CASSYTQGGRSPLHF. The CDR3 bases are TGTGCCAGCAGCTACACCCAGGGGGGTCGGTCACCCCTCCACTTT.

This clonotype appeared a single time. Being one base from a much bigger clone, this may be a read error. The CDR3 nucleotides read TGCTGCTCCGGCCTTAGAGGGAATTACGAGCAGTACTTC. It translates to CCSGLRGNYEQYF. V gene TRBV20-1 combines with J gene TRBJ2-7; D might be TRBD2 (5 bases). CDR3 length: 13 residues. CDR1 and CDR2 (germline): DFQATT, SNEGSKA (reference sequence).

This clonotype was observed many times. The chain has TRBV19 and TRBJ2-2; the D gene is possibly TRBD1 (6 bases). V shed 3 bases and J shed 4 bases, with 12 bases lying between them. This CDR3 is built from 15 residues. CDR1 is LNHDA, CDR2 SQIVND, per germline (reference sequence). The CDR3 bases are TGTGCCAGTAGTATCAGGGGCGGCGGCACCGGGGAGCTGTTTTTT. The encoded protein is CASSIRGGGTGELFF.

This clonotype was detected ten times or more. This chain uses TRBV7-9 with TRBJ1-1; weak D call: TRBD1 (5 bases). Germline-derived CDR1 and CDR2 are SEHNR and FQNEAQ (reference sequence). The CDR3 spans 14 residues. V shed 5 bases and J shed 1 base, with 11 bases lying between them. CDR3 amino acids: CASSLGTSNTEAFF. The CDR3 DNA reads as TGTGCCAGCAGCCTCGGGACCTCGAACACTGAAGCTTTCTTT.

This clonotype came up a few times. The CDR3 region has the DNA TGTGCCAGCTCACCACGCCCGGGCCGACACTACGAGCAGTACTTC. It encodes CASSPRPGRHYEQYF. This chain connects TRBV18 to TRBJ2-7; D remains unclear. V lost 1 base and J 3 bases, leaving 13 bases between the germline ends. Germline values: CDR1 KGHSH, CDR2 LQKENI. The CDR3 contains 15 residues. The complete variable domain, with remaining parts taken from reference TRBV18 and TRBJ2-7, reads NAGVMQNPRHLVRRRGQEARLRCSPMKGHSHVYWYRQLPEEGLKFMVYLQKENIIDESGMPKERFSAEFPKEGPSILRIQQVVRGDSAAYFCASSPRPGRHYEQYFGPGTRLTVT.

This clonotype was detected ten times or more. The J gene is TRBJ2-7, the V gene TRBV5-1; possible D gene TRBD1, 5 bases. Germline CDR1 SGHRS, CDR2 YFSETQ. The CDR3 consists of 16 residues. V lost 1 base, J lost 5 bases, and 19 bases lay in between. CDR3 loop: CASSLLGDSSIDEQYF. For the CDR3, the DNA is TGCGCCAGCAGCTTGTTAGGCGACAGTAGCATCGACGAGCAGTACTTC.